This T cell receptor beta chain stems from a study of blood T cell repertoires in COVID-19. This CDR3 is 13 amino acids long. In germline, CDR1 is SQVTM, CDR2 ANQGSEA. J was trimmed by 2 bases and V by 5 bases; bases with no gene match: 3. Original analysis: Cell counts per sample came from amplifying reference gene primers. TCRdb's table, derived via immunoSEQ multiplex PCR, lists solely in-frame clones and lacks some. That table supplies the V and J calls and clone size; D and trimming were determined from the DNA. The repertoire consists of 450,000 to 500,000 clones, with around 90% occurring once and the leading ten covering about 0.75%.

J is TRBJ1-2 and V is TRBV29-1, with TRBD1 identical over 9 bases. The material sequenced was PBMCs or T cells enriched from blood (not recorded which). This sequence originates from a woman aged 18-29 years who had recovered from COVID-19. CDR3 in DNA: TGCAGCGTTCCGACAGGGGGAAACTATGGCTACACCTTC. This codes for CSVPTGGNYGYTF.